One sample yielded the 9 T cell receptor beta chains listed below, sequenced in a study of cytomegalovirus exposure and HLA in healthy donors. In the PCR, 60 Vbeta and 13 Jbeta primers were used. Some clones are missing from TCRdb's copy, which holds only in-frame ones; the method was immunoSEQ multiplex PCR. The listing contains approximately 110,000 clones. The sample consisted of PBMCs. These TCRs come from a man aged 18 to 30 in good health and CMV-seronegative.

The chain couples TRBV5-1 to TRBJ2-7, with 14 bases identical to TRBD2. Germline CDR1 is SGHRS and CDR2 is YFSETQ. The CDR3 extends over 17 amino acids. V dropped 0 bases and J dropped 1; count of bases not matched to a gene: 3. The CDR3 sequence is CASSLGLAGGYSYEQYF. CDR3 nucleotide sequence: TGCGCCAGCAGCTTGGGACTAGCGGGGGGGTATTCCTACGAGCAGTACTTC. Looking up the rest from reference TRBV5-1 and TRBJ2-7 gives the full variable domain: KAGVTQTPRYLIKTRGQQVTLSCSPISGHRSVSWYQQTPGQGLQFLFEYFSETQRNKGNFPGRFSGRQFSNSRSEMNVSTLELGDSALYLCASSLGLAGGYSYEQYFGPGTRLTVT.

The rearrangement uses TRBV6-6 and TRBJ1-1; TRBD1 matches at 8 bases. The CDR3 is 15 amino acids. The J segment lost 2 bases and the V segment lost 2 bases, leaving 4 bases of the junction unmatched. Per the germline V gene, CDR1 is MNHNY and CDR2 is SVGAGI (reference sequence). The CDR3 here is CASSYRTGINTEAFF. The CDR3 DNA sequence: TGTGCCAGCAGTTACAGGACAGGGATAAACACTGAAGCTTTCTTT.

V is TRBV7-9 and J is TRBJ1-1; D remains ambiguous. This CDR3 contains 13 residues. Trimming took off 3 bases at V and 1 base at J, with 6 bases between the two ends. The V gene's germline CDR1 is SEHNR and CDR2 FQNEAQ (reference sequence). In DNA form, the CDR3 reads TGTGCCAGCAGCTTCAGGCAGAACACTGAAGCTTTCTTT. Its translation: CASSFRQNTEAFF.

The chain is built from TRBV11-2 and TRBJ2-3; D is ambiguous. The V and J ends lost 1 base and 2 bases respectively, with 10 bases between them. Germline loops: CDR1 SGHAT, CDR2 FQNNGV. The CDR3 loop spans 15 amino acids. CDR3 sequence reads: CASSLVHRVTDTQYF. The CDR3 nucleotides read TGTGCCAGCAGCTTAGTTCACCGGGTCACAGATACGCAGTATTTT.

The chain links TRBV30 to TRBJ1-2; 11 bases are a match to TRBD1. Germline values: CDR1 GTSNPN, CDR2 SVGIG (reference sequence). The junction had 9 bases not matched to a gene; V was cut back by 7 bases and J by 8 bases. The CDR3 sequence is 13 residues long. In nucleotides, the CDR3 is TGTGCCTTAAACCCAGGGACAGGGGGGGGCTACACCTTC. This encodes CALNPGTGGGYTF.

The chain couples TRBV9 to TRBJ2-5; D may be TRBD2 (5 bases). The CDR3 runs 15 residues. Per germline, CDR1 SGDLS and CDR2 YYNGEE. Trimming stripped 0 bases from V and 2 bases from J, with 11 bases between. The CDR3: CASSVAPGGQETQYF. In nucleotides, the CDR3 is TGTGCCAGCAGCGTAGCCCCAGGAGGACAAGAGACCCAGTACTTC.

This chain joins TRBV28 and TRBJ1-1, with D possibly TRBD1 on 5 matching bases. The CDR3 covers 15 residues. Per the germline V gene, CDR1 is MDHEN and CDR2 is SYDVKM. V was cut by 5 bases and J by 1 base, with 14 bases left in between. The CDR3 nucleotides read TGTGCCAGCAGTGGTTCGGGGGTGGGGAACACTGAAGCTTTCTTT. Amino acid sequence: CASSGSGVGNTEAFF.

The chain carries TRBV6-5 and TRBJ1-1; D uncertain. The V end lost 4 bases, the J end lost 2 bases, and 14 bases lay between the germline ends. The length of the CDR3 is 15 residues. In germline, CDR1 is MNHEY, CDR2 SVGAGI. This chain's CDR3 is CASSSPRSINTEAFF. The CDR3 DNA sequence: TGTGCCAGCAGTTCCCCCAGGTCCATCAACACTGAAGCTTTCTTT.

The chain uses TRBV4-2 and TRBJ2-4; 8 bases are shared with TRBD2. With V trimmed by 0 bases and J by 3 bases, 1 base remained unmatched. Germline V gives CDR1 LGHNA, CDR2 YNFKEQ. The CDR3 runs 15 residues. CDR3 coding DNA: TGTGCCAGCAGCCAAGAAGGGACTAGCAAAAACATTCAGTACTTC. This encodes CASSQEGTSKNIQYF.